This T cell receptor beta chain was sequenced in a study of cytotoxic CD8 clonotypes in ibrutinib-treated CLL. Clones were read by immunoSEQ multiplex PCR, and TCRdb kept only the in-frame ones, dropping some. Of about 50,000 clones in the sample, about 57% are singletons; the top ten hold 28%. The germline V gene encodes CDR1 SSHAT and CDR2 FNYEAQ (reference sequence). With 3 bases removed from V and 6 bases from J, the gap between germline ends came to 5 bases. This CDR3 comprises 11 residues. This chain joins TRBV7-7 and TRBJ1-1; D unclear. The sample here was PBMCs, taken after 24 months of ibrutinib treatment. The sequence was obtained from a human donor with chronic lymphocytic leukemia. The CDR3 DNA reads TGTGCCAGCAGCTTTGGCGCTGAAGCTTTCTTT. This translates into CASSFGAEAFF.